Listed here are 7 T cell receptor beta chains from one sample, sequenced in a study of cytomegalovirus exposure and HLA in healthy donors. This table comes from immunoSEQ multiplex PCR, and its TCRdb copy is limited to in-frame clones, with some not included. The sample contains 68,000 or so clones, roughly nine tenths of which appear only once. Sequencing was performed on PBMCs. The receptors originated from a man aged 18 to 29 in good health and CMV-seronegative.

The chain employs TRBV19 and TRBJ1-5; no clear D gene. V was trimmed by 2 bases and J by 7 bases, leaving 6 bases between them. The germline V gene encodes CDR1 LNHDA and CDR2 SQIVND (reference sequence). The CDR3 loop spans 12 amino acids. CDR3 residues: CASSIRVQPQHF. DNA of the CDR3: TGTGCCAGTAGTATACGAGTCCAGCCCCAGCATTTT.

The rearrangement uses TRBV9 and TRBJ1-1, with 12 positions matching TRBD1. The CDR3 is 16 amino acids. J gave up 5 bases and V 3 bases, and 8 bases lay outside the gene matches. CDR1 SGDLS and CDR2 YYNGEE come from the germline V gene. This CDR3 reads CASSGGQGARGTEAFF. The CDR3 coding sequence is TGTGCCAGCAGCGGGGGACAGGGGGCTAGGGGGACTGAAGCTTTCTTT.

The rearrangement uses TRBV27 and TRBJ1-5; 7 bases are shared with TRBD1. J was trimmed by 2 bases and V by 8 bases; bases with no gene match: 18. Germline CDR1 and CDR2: MNHEY and SMNVEV (reference sequence). The CDR3 spans 18 residues. The CDR3 spells CASGRWIGNRGGNQPQHF. CDR3 nucleotides: TGTGCCAGCGGTCGGTGGATTGGGAACAGGGGAGGCAATCAGCCCCAGCATTTT.

This sequence joins TRBV6-5 and TRBJ2-5; TRBD1 is a possible D gene (6 bases). The CDR3 is 15 residues long. V shed 8 bases and J shed 4 bases, with 20 bases lying between them. The germline V gene encodes CDR1 MNHEY and CDR2 SVGAGI. CDR3 nucleotides: TGTGCCAGCTGGGGTCCGAGGGGGATGGGAGAGACCCAGTACTTC. Its protein product is CASWGPRGMGETQYF.

This chain links TRBV6-6 with TRBJ1-2, with D possibly TRBD1 on 5 matching bases. Germline loops: CDR1 MNHNY, CDR2 SVGAGI (reference sequence). V was trimmed by 6 bases and J by 5 bases, leaving 22 bases between them. The CDR3 covers 16 residues. Here the CDR3 DNA reads TGTGCCAGCAGCTCCCAAAGGGGATTGAGTCCTTATGGCTACACCTTC. It encodes CASSSQRGLSPYGYTF.

The chain combines TRBV15 with TRBJ2-2; a weak D match, TRBD2 (5 bases). V was shortened by 11 bases and J by 3 bases, with 16 bases between the two germline ends. Per germline, CDR1 LNHNV and CDR2 YYDKDF (reference sequence). The CDR3 is made up of 14 amino acids. Here the CDR3 reads CAVTRGLDTGELFF. DNA of the CDR3: TGTGCCGTGACACGAGGGTTGGACACCGGGGAGCTGTTTTTT.

This rearrangement joins TRBV7-9 to TRBJ2-7, with D maybe TRBD1 (7 bases). The CDR3 runs 17 residues. V lost 1 base and J lost 4, with 20 bases in between. Per the germline V gene, CDR1 is SEHNR and CDR2 is FQNEAQ (reference sequence). The CDR3 reads CASSLGGDSLMVYEQYF. The CDR3 DNA reads TGTGCCAGCAGCTTAGGGGGGGACAGCCTAATGGTGTACGAGCAGTACTTC.